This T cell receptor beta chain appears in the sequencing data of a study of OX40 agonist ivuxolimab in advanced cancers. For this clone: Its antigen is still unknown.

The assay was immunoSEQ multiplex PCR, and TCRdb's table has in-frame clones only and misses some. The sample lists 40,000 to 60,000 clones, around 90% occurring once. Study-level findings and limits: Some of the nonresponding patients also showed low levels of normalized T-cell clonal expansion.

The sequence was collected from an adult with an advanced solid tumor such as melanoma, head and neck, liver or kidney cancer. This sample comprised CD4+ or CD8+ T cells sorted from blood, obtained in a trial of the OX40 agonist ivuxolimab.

CDR3 nucleotide sequence: TGTGCCAGCAGCCCGGGGGCAGATACGCAGTATTTT. Residues: CASSPGADTQYF. J is TRBJ2-3 and V is TRBV7-9; TRBD2 might be the D (6 bases). Per the germline V gene, CDR1 is SEHNR and CDR2 is FQNEAQ (reference sequence). The CDR3 runs to 12 residues. V shed 5 bases and J shed 4 bases, with 7 bases lying between them.